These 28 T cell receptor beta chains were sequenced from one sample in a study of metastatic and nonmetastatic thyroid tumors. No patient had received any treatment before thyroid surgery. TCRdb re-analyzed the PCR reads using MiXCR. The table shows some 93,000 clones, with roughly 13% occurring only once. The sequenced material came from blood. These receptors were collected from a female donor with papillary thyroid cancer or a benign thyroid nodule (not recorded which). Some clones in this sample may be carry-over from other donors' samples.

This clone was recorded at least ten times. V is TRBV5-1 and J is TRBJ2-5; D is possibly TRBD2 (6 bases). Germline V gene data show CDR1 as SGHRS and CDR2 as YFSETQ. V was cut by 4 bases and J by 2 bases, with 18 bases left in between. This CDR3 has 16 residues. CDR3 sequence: CASSPTSLAQQETQYF. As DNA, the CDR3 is TGCGCCAGCAGCCCGACCTCCCTAGCGCAGCAAGAGACCCAGTACTTC.

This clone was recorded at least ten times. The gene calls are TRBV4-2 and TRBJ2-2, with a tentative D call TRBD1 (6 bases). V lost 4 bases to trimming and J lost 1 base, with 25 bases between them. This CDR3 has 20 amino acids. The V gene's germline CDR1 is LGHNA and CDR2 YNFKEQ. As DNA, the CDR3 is TGTGCCAGCAGCCCCGACAGGATGGAGGATAGCGAAGAGAACACCGGGGAGCTGTTTTTT. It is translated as CASSPDRMEDSEENTGELFF.

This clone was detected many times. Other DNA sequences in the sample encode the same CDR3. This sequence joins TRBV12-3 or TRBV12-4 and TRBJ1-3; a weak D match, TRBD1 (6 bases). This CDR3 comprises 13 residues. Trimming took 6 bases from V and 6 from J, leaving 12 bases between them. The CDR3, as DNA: TGTGCCAGCAGGCGGGACACAGAAAACACCATATATTTT. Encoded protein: CASRRDTENTIYF.

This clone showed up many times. The CDR3 loop is CASSSPLLTYNEQFF. Here the CDR3 DNA reads TGTGCCAGTAGTTCCCCGCTCCTCACCTACAATGAGCAGTTCTTC. The V and J genes are TRBV19 and TRBJ2-1; D not resolved. Germline CDR1 LNHDA, CDR2 SQIVND (reference sequence). This CDR3 is 15 amino acids long. V dropped 5 bases and J dropped 2 bases, with 13 bases sitting between them. The variable domain in full, with the rest retrieved from reference TRBV19 and TRBJ2-1, is DGGITQSPKYLFRKEGQNVTLSCEQNLNHDAMYWYRQDPGQGLRLIYYSQIVNDFQKGDIAEGYSVSREKKESFPLTVTSAQKNPTAFYLCASSSPLLTYNEQFFGPGTRLTVL.

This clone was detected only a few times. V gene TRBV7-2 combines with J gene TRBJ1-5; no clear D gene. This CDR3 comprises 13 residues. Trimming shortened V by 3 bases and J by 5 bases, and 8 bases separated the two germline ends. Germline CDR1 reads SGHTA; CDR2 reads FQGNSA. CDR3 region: CASSFFPDQPQHF. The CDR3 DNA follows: TGTGCCAGCAGCTTTTTTCCAGATCAGCCCCAGCATTTT.

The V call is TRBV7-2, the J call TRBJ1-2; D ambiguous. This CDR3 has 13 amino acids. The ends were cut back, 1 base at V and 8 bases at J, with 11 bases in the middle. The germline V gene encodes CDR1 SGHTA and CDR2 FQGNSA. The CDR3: CASSLGAQSGYTF. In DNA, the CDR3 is TGTGCCAGCAGCTTAGGGGCGCAGAGCGGCTACACCTTC.

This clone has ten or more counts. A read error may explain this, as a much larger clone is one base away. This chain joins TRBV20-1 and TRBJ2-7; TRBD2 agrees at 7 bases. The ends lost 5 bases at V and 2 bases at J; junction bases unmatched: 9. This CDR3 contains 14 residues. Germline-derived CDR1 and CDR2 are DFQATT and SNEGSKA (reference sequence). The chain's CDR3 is CSASGTIYPYEQYF. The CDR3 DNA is TGCAGTGCTTCCGGGACTATCTACCCCTACGAGCAGTACTTC.

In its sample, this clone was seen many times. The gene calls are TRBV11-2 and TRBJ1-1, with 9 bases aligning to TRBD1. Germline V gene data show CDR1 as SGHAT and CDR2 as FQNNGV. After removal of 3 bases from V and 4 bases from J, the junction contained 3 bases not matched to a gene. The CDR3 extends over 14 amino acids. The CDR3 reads CASSLNRGLTEAFF. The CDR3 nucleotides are TGTGCCAGCAGCTTGAACAGGGGGCTCACTGAAGCTTTCTTT. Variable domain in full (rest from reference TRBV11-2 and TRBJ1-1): EAGVAQSPRYKIIEKRQSVAFWCNPISGHATLYWYQQILGQGPKLLIQFQNNGVVDDSQLPKDRFSAERLKGVDSTLKIQPAKLEDSAVYLCASSLNRGLTEAFFGQGTRLTVV.

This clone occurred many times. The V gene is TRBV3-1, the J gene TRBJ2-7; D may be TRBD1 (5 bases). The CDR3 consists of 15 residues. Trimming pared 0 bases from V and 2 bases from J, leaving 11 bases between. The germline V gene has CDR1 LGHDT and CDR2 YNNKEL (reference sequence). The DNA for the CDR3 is TGTGCCAGCAGCCAAGATCAGGGTCGGGCCTACGAGCAGTACTTC. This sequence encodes CASSQDQGRAYEQYF.

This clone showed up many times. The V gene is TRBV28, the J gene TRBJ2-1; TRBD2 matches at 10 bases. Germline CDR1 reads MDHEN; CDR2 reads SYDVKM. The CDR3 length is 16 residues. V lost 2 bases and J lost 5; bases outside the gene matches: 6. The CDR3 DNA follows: TGTGCCAGCAGTTTAACCCAAGCGGGAGGGGACAATGAGCAGTTCTTC. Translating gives CASSLTQAGGDNEQFF.

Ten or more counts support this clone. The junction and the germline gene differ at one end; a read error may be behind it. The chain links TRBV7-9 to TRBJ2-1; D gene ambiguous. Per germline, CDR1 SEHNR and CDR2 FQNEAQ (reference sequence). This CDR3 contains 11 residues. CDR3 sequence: CASSLVREEVF. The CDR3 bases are TGTGCCAGCAGCTTAGTACGAGAGGAAGTCTTC.

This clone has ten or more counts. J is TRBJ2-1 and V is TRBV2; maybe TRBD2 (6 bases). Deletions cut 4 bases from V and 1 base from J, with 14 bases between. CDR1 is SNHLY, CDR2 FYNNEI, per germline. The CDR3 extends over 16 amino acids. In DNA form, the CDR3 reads TGTGCCAGCAGTGCGAGAGGGAGCGGGTCCTACAATGAGCAGTTCTTC. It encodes CASSARGSGSYNEQFF.

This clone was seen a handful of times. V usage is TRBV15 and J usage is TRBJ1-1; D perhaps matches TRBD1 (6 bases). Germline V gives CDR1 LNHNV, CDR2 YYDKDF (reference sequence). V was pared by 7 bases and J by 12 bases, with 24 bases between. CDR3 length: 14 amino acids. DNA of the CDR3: TGTGCCACCATCAGCCTCGTCGGGGGACAAGAATCTTTCTTT. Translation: CATISLVGGQESFF.

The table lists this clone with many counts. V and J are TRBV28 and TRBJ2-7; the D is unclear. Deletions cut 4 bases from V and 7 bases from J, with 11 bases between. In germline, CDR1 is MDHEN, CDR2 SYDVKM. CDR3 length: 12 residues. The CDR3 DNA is TGTGCCAGCAGTTCCCCCGCAGGAGAGCAGTACTTC. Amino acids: CASSSPAGEQYF.

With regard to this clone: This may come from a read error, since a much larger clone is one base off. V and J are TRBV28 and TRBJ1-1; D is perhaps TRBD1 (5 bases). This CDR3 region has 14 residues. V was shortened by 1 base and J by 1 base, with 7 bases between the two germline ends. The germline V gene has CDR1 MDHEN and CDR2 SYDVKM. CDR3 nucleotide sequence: TGTGCCAGCAGTTTATTTGACAGGAACACTGAAGCTTTCTTT. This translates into CASSLFDRNTEAFF.

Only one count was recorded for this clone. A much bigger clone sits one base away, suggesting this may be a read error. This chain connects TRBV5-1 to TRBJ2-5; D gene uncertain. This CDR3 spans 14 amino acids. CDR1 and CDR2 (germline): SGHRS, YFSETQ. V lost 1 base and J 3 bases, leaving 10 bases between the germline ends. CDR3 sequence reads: CASSLSSIKETQYF. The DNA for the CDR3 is TGCGCCAGCAGCTTGTCGTCTATTAAAGAGACCCAGTACTTC.

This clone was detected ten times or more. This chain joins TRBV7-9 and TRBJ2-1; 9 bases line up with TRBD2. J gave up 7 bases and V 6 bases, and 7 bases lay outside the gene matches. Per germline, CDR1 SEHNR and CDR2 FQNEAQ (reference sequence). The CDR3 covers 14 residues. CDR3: CASSFSGSGNEQFF. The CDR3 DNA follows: TGTGCCAGCAGTTTTAGCGGGAGTGGGAATGAGCAGTTCTTC.

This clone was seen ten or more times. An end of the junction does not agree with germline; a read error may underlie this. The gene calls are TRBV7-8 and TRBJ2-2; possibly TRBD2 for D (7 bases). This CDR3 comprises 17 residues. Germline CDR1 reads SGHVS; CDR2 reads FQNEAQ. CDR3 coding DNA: TGTGCCAACAGCAGCTTGGGCGGGGGCCGAGGGACCGGGGAGCTGTTTTTT. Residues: CANSSLGGGRGTGELFF.

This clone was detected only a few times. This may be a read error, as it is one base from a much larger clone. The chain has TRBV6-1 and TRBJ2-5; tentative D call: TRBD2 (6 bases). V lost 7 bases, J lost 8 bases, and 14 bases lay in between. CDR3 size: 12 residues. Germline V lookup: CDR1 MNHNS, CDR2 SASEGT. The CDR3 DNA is TGTGCCAGCACCGGGGGAGCCCATACCCAGTACTTC. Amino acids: CASTGGAHTQYF.

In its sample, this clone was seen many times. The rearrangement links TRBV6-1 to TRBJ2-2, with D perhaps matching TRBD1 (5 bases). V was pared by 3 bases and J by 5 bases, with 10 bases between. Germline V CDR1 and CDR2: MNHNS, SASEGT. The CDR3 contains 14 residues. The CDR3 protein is CASSEQGRTGELFF. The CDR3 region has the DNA TGTGCCAGCAGTGAGCAGGGAAGGACCGGGGAGCTGTTTTTT.

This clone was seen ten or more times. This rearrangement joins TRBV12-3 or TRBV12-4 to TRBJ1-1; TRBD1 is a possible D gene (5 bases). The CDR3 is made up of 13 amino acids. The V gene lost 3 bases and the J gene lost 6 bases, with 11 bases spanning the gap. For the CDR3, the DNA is TGTGCCAGCAGTTTCAGGGTTTGGGCTGAAGCTTTCTTT. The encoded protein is CASSFRVWAEAFF.

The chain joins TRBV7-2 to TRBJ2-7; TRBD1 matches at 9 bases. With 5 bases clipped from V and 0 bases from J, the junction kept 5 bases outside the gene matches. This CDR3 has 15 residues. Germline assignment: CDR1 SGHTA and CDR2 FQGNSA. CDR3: CASSNRDRVSYEQYF. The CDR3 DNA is TGTGCCAGCAGCAATCGGGACAGGGTCTCCTACGAGCAGTACTTC.

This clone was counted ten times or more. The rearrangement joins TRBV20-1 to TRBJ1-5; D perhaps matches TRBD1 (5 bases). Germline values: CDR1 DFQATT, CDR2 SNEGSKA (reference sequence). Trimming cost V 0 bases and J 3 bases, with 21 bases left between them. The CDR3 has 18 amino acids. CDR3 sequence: CSARDSGRWQGVNQPQHF. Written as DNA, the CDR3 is TGCAGTGCTAGAGATTCAGGCCGCTGGCAGGGAGTCAATCAGCCCCAGCATTTT.

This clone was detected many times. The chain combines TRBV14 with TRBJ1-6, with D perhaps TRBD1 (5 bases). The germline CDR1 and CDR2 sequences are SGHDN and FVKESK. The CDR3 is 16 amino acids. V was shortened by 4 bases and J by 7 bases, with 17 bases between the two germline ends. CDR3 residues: CASSPGGTGGNSPLHF. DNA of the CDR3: TGTGCCAGCAGCCCCGGGGGAACAGGAGGAAATTCACCCCTCCACTTT.

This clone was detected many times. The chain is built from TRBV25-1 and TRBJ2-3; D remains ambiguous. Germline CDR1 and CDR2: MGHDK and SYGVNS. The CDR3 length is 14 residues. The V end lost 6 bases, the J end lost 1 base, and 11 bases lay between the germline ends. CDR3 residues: CASSGLVGTDTQYF. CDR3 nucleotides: TGTGCCAGCAGCGGGCTAGTGGGCACAGATACGCAGTATTTT.

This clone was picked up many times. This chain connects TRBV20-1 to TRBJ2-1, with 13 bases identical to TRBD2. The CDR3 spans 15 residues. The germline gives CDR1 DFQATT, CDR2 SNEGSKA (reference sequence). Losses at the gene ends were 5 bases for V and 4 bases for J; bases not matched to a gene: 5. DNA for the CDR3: TGCAGTGCTGGCGGGGGACTAGCGGGGTACAATGAGCAGTTCTTC. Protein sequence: CSAGGGLAGYNEQFF.

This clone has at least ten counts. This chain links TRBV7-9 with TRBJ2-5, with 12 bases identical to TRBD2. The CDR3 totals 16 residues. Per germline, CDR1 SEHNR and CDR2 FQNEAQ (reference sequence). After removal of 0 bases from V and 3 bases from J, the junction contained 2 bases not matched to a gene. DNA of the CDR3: TGTGCCAGCAGCTTAGCTTCTAGCGGGAGGGAAGAGACCCAGTACTTC. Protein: CASSLASSGREETQYF.

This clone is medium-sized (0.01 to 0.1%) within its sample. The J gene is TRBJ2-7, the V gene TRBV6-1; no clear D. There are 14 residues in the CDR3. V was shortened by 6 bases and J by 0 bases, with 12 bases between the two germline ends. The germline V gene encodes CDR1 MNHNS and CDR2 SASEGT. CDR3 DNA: TGTGCCAGCAGCCCGAGAACGGACTCCTACGAGCAGTACTTC. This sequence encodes CASSPRTDSYEQYF.